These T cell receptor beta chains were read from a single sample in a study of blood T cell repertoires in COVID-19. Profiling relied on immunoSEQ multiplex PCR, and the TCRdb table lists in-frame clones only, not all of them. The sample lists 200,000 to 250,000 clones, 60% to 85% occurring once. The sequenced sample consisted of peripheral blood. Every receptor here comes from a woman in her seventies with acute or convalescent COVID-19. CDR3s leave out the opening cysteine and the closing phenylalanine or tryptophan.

ASSPPDSASYEQY	TRBV18
ASSQGRGLSYEQY	TRBV4-2
ASSPRGPGAKNIQY	TRBV18
ASMGRSNQPQH	TRBV2
ASSQKSTTSTGELF	TRBV4-1
ASKTGGVETQY	TRBV2
ASSAEAGGPGTGELF	TRBV5-1
ASSLRGARYGYT	TRBV28
ASSYQGADQPQH	TRBV6-2/TRBV6-3
AWSVRGLGAEAF	TRBV30
ASSSGSPVVNNEQF	TRBV28
ASSADSRNQPQH	TRBV19
ASKGNMEAF	TRBV6-5
ATSLTGVGANEKLF	TRBV15
ASSSLGQEVYGANVLT	TRBV27
AWSSGKGDSPLH	TRBV30
AWSRDTGTGGFGYT	TRBV30
ASSQAGGGETQY	TRBV4-2
ASTRESNSPLH	TRBV2
ASSDPGTPNSPLH	TRBV28
ASSFVPGNSPLH	TRBV11-2
ASTREETQY	TRBV6-5
SASVPGLAVSYEQY	TRBV20-1
SAPPGNGYT	TRBV20-1
ASSLGGADEAF	TRBV12-3/TRBV12-4
ATSAGFRTDTQY	TRBV24-1
ATSRDLGRGGSDGNSPLH	TRBV15
AISESGPNTGELF	TRBV10-3
AWSVGTRVFEQF	TRBV30
AWTRVDTQY	TRBV30
ASSTTLGAGNSPLH	TRBV5-4
ASSSWITGQGTEAF	TRBV5-1
ASSPSQGKGETQY	TRBV18
ASSYSGQASGNTIY	TRBV6-5